Here is one T cell receptor (beta chain) with its context. Libraries were prepared by immunoSEQ multiplex PCR; TCRdb keeps only in-frame clonotypes and omits some of them. This sample has 550,000 to 800,000 clones, with over 75% found just once. The sample belongs to a study of shared T cell receptors in the human thymus. These records were also assigned to another study, of human thymus T cells. That report notes: Across thymic and blood repertoires, the usage of V and J genes appeared to be biased.

Sequencing used thymocytes. The receptor comes from a girl less than two years old with a congenital heart defect.

CDR3 sequence reads: CASSPSGGVHIGETQYF. The CDR3 DNA sequence: TGTGCCAGCAGCCCGAGCGGGGGAGTACATATTGGGGAGACCCAGTACTTC. The gene calls are TRBV11-1 and TRBJ2-5, with TRBD2 matching over 8 bases. This CDR3 has 17 residues. Germline CDR1 SGHAT, CDR2 FQDESV (reference sequence). Trimming removed 5 bases from V and 5 bases from J; junction bases left unmatched: 16.